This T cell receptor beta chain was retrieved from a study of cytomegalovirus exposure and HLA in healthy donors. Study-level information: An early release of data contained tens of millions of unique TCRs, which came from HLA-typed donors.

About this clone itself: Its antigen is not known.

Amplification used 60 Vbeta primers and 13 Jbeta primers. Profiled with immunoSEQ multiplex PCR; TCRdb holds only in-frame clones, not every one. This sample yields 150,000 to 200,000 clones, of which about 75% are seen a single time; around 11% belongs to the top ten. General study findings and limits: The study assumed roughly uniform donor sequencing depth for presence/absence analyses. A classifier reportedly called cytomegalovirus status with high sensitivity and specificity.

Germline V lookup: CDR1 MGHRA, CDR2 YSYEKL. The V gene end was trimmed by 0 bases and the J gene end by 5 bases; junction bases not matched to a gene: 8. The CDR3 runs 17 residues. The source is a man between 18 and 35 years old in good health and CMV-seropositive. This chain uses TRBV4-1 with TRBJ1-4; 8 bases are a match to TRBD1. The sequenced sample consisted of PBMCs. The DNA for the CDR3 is TGCGCCAGCAGCCAAGATCCTGGGACAGGAATAAATGAAAAACTGTTTTTT. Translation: CASSQDPGTGINEKLFF.